The present TCR beta chain was sequenced within a study of Graves' ophthalmopathy and Graves' hyperthyroidism. General observations from the study: A roughly 83% specificity and 87.88% sensitivity were achieved by a 13-signature model that separated ophthalmopathy from stable hyperthyroidism.

Newly diagnosed, the hyperthyroidism patients had under 2 months' duration and were aged 18 to 65. The diagnostic workup employed clinical symptoms, serum thyroxine, TRAb, thyroid ultrasound and orbital computed tomography. The PBMCs had their origin in roughly 9.8 ml of fresh peripheral blood. The authors amplified TCR beta CDR3 regions, and they did so from RNA transcripts for repertoire sequencing. HTBI-primed first-round RT-PCR preceded second-round multiplex PCR. TCRdb re-derived calls from the multiplex PCR reads in MiXCR, one entry per CDR3 protein. The profile shows 600,000 to 650,000 distinct CDR3 sequences, about 20% of them singletons. V lost 8 bases and J 6 bases, leaving 8 bases between the germline ends. The length of the CDR3 is 9 residues. Germline CDR1 DFQATT, CDR2 SNEGSKA (reference sequence). Note on this clonotype: What it binds is not known.

What was sequenced was peripheral blood. The receptor comes from a woman aged 18-29 years with stable Graves' hyperthyroidism. Some clones in this sample may be carry-over from other donors' samples. This chain connects TRBV20-1 to TRBJ2-7; D remains unclear. CDR3 bases: TGCAGTCCTGGCACCGAGCAGTACTTC. Its translation is CSPGTEQYF.